This section outlines one T cell receptor beta chain sequence together with its context. Its antigen is unknown. No quality values exist for individual bases; no much larger clone is one base distant. The CDR3, cysteine through phenylalanine, is 14 amino acids long. Only the CDR3 portion is preserved as DNA: 42 bases, with reading frame beginning at the first base. The germline V gene yields SGDLS for CDR1 and YYNGEE for CDR2. V is cut by 3 bases and J by 7 bases, and the space between the germline ends is 14 bases. The data stem from a study of control samples from healthy donors and cancer patients (dated by TCRdb to 2020 to 2021). Preparation of the library involved the immunoSEQ multiplex PCR assay. As stored in TCRdb, this immuneACCESS dataset retains in-frame rearrangements with V and J assigned. A fraction of the clones does not appear; measured against another copy, unresolved V genes explain less than half of the discrepancy, and the remainder lacks a known reason. The sample has some 150,000 clones on record, about 89% of them singletons. 7.1% of the sample belongs to the ten largest clones.

The chain employs TRBV9 and TRBJ1-3, and the D gene may be TRBD1, 6 bases matching. The sequenced sample was blood. The receptor's source is a man younger than 30 in good health. The sequence in DNA is TGTGCCAGCAGCGCTCTAGGGGGGGCGAACACCATATATTTT. Its protein product is CASSALGGANTIYF.